This T cell receptor (beta chain) appears in the sequencing data of a study of blood T cell repertoires in COVID-19. Some clones are missing from TCRdb's copy, which holds only in-frame ones; the method was immunoSEQ multiplex PCR. The sample lists about 200,000 clones, around 91% occurring once. Trimming pared 1 base from V and 7 bases from J, leaving 8 bases between. The CDR3 has 13 residues. The sequence was obtained from a man aged 45 to 65 with acute or convalescent COVID-19. J is TRBJ1-5 and V is TRBV12-3 or TRBV12-4; a possible D gene is TRBD1 (5 bases). The specimen was peripheral blood. CDR3 nucleotide sequence: TGTGCCAGCAGTTTAGGGGAGGGGCAGCCCCAGCATTTT. Translated: CASSLGEGQPQHF.